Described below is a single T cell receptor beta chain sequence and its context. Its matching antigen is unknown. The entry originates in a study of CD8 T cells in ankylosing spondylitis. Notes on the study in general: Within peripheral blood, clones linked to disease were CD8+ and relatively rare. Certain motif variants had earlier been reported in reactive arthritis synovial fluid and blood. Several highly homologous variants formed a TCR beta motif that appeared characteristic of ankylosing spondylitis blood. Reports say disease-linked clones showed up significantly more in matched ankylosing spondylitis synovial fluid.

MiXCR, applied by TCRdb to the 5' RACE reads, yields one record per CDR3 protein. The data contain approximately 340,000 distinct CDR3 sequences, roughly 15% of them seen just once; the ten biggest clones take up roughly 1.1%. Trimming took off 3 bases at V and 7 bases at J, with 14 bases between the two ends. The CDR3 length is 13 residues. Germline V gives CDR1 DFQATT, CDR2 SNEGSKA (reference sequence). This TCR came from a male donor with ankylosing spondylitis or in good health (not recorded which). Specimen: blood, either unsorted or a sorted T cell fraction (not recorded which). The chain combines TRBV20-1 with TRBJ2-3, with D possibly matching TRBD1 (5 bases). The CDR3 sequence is CSARQGGENTQYF. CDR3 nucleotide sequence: TGCAGTGCTAGGCAGGGTGGAGAAAATACGCAGTATTTT.